The 26 T cell receptor beta chains below all came from one sample that was sequenced in a study of tumor-infiltrating lymphocytes in primary liver carcinoma. A constant-region primer served to make TCR beta cDNA from about 500 ng total RNA. Three rounds of nested multiplex PCR with slightly modified ARM-PCR produced TCR beta libraries. Primers for the first two PCR rounds were TRBV1-TRBV30 forward primers and a C-beta reverse primer (about 9 cycles per round). TCRdb processed the multiplex PCR reads anew with MiXCR; each CDR3 protein has one entry. The table includes more than 100,000 distinct CDR3 sequences, approximately 71% detected once. Bulk tissue was left unsorted, and RNA and DNA were co-extracted from about 20-30 mg of it. The sample taken for sequencing was tumor-adjacent normal liver tissue. The receptor source for this set is a woman aged 55-70 years with primary liver carcinoma and hepatitis B virus infection.

The chain recombines TRBV10-3 with TRBJ2-7; the D gene is possibly TRBD1 (5 bases). The CDR3 length is 15 residues. The V gene lost 0 bases and the J gene lost 10 bases, with 19 bases spanning the gap. Germline loops: CDR1 ENHRY, CDR2 SYGVKD. The CDR3 nucleotides read TGTGCCATCAGTGAGTCGGGCGGACAAACCTGCGATCAGTACTTC. It specifies CAISESGGQTCDQYF.

The rearrangement uses TRBV19 and TRBJ2-3; 10 positions agree with TRBD2. The V segment lost 5 bases and the J segment 4 bases; nucleotides outside the gene matches: 0. Germline CDR1 reads LNHDA; CDR2 reads SQIVND (reference sequence). This CDR3 contains 13 residues. The CDR3 sequence: CASSGLAADTQYF. DNA of the CDR3: TGTGCCAGTAGTGGACTAGCGGCAGATACGCAGTATTTT.

In its sample, this clonotype was seen many times. The V call is TRBV5-1, the J call TRBJ2-7; TRBD2 matches at 9 bases. The CDR3 consists of 15 residues. Per the germline V gene, CDR1 is SGHRS and CDR2 is YFSETQ. Trimming at V came to 4 bases and at J to 2 bases, leaving 7 bases not matched to a gene. CDR3 loop: CASSTSGTSTYEQYF. The CDR3 DNA follows: TGCGCCAGCAGCACCAGCGGGACTAGCACCTACGAGCAGTACTTC.

As to this clonotype: This may be a read error: a much more frequent sequence differs by one nucleotide. The genes are TRBV28 and TRBJ1-5; D gene uncertain. Germline V gene lookup returns CDR1 MDHEN and CDR2 SYDVKM. CDR3 size: 13 residues. DNA for the CDR3: TGTGCCATCAGTTCGTCCCACAATCAGCCCCAGCATTTT. As protein: CAISSSHNQPQHF.

A note on this clonotype: This may arise from a read error, as a much more abundant clone is one base away. The chain carries TRBV12-3 or TRBV12-4 and TRBJ2-5; unclear D gene. The CDR3 loop spans 19 amino acids. CDR3 residues: CAGSLMDWLPPHPEETQYF. Here the CDR3 DNA reads TGTGCCGGCAGTTTAATGGATTGGCTCCCCCCCCACCCTGAAGAGACCCAGTACTTC.

The chain couples TRBV28 to TRBJ1-2; possible D gene TRBD1, 6 bases. Looked up from germline, CDR1 is MDHEN and CDR2 is SYDVKM. This CDR3 region has 14 residues. Between the trimmed V and J ends, which lost 4 bases and 12 bases, there was a span of 21 bases. CDR3 residues: CASSSPEQGRVDTF. The CDR3 DNA follows: TGTGCCAGCAGTTCCCCGGAACAGGGAAGGGTGGACACCTTC.

The sample holds one count of this clonotype. Relative to the germline gene, one junction end is altered; a read error may explain this. The chain uses TRBV11-1 and TRBJ2-4; D possibly corresponds to TRBD1 (5 bases). The CDR3 is made up of 15 amino acids. In germline, CDR1 is SGHAT, CDR2 FQDESV (reference sequence). CDR3 sequence reads: CASSSGQLSKNIQYF. CDR3 sequence (DNA): TGCGCCAGCAGCTCCGGACAACTATCTAAAAACATTCAGTACTTC. The full variable domain, completed using reference TRBV11-1 and TRBJ2-4, is EAEVAQSPRYKITEKSQAVAFWCDPISGHATLYWYRQILGQGPELLVQFQDESVVDDSQLPKDRFSAERLKGVDSTLKIQPAELGDSAMYLCASSSGQLSKNIQYFGAGTRLSVL.

There are a few counts of this clonotype. Given a much more abundant clone one base away, this may be a read error. The chain recombines TRBV12-5 with TRBJ2-5, with D possibly matching TRBD1 (5 bases). CDR1 LGHNT and CDR2 FRNRAP come from the germline V gene. The CDR3 is 15 amino acids. Trimming cost V 7 bases and J 0 bases, with 15 bases left between them. This CDR3 is CASVPRRVYQETQYF. The CDR3 region has the DNA TGTGCTAGTGTCCCCCGCAGGGTGTACCAAGAGACCCAGTACTTC.

The CDR3 sequence is CASSSQGADTDTRYF. The CDR3 coding sequence is TGTGCCAGCAGCTCACAGGGGGCAGACACAGATACGAGGTATTTT. This rearrangement joins TRBV11-2 to TRBJ2-3, with TRBD1 identical over 9 bases. Germline-derived CDR1 and CDR2 are SGHAT and FQNNGV. The V segment lost 4 bases and the J segment 14 bases; nucleotides outside the gene matches: 16. The CDR3 consists of 15 residues.

The chain couples TRBV11-2 to TRBJ2-1, with 10 positions matching TRBD2. Germline V gene lookup returns CDR1 SGHAT and CDR2 FQNNGV. V was pared by 3 bases and J by 7 bases, with 6 bases of the junction left unmatched. CDR3 length: 15 amino acids. The CDR3 DNA reads TGTGCCAGCAGCTTTCTAGCGGGAGTCTCTAATGAGCAGTTCTTC. Translation: CASSFLAGVSNEQFF.

This clonotype has only one observation. The chain links TRBV30 to TRBJ1-2; D is ambiguous. There are 12 residues in the CDR3. Germline V lookup: CDR1 GTSNPN, CDR2 SVGIG (reference sequence). Trimming took 1 base from V and 10 from J, leaving 13 bases between them. CDR3 DNA sequence: TGTGCCTGGAGTGGCATGGAGAATGACTACACCTTC. Residues: CAWSGMENDYTF.

The chain is built from TRBV29-1 and TRBJ2-7; D uncertain. This CDR3 comprises 11 residues. The germline V gene encodes CDR1 SQVTM and CDR2 ANQGSEA. V dropped 8 bases and J dropped 4 bases, with 12 bases sitting between them. CDR3 bases: TGCAGCTACTCGAACGCATACGAGCAGTACTTC. Translated, it gives CSYSNAYEQYF.

By frequency in the sample, this clonotype is medium-sized. The genes are TRBV11-3 and TRBJ1-4; possibly TRBD1 for D (6 bases). The V end lost 3 bases, the J end lost 8 bases, and 13 bases lay between the germline ends. The length of the CDR3 is 14 residues. Germline CDR1 is SGHNT and CDR2 is YENEEA. In DNA form, the CDR3 reads TGTGCCAGCAGCTTGCGGGGGGCGGAGGAAAAACTGTTTTTT. Translating gives CASSLRGAEEKLFF.

This clonotype is labeled as medium-sized. V gene TRBV29-1 combines with J gene TRBJ2-7; 11 bases match TRBD2. CDR1 is SQVTM, CDR2 ANQGSEA, per germline. The CDR3 covers 16 residues. The V segment lost 6 bases and the J segment 4 bases; nucleotides outside the gene matches: 14. The CDR3 spells CSVTGTSGSTRYEQYF. The CDR3 nucleotides read TGCAGCGTAACCGGGACTAGCGGTTCTACTAGGTACGAGCAGTACTTC.

About this clonotype: A much bigger clone sits one base away, suggesting this may be a read error. CDR3 loop: CASSLEQGVTMNTEAFF. The DNA for the CDR3 is TGCGCCAGCAGCTTGGAACAGGGGGTTACCATGAACACTGAAGCTTTCTTT. This chain links TRBV5-1 with TRBJ1-1, with 8 bases that match TRBD1. This CDR3 is 17 amino acids long. Per the germline V gene, CDR1 is SGHRS and CDR2 is YFSETQ. V shed 0 bases and J 0 bases; nucleotides not matched to a gene: 7.

This clonotype was counted ten times or more. A junction boundary mismatches the germline segment, possibly from a read error. The chain employs TRBV11-2 and TRBJ2-1; D gene uncertain. There are 15 residues in the CDR3. Germline lookup yields CDR1 SGHAT and CDR2 FQNNGV. The CDR3 DNA is TGTGCCAGCAGCTTAGACGGTAGCTCCTACGATGAGCAGTTCTTC. It specifies CASSLDGSSYDEQFF.

This clonotype showed up many times. The chain joins TRBV6-5 to TRBJ1-1; D might be TRBD1 (6 bases). The CDR3 covers 12 residues. Trimming stripped 5 bases from V and 7 bases from J, with 11 bases between. Germline CDR1 reads MNHEY; CDR2 reads SVGAGI. As DNA, the CDR3 is TGTGCCAGCAGTCGGGGGCACGGTGAAGCTTTCTTT. Residues: CASSRGHGEAFF.

This clonotype occurred once. A much larger clonotype is one base distant, so this may be a read error. The rearrangement joins TRBV5-1 to TRBJ1-2; D is uncertain. Germline lookup yields CDR1 SGHRS and CDR2 YFSETQ. The CDR3 loop spans 13 amino acids. Trimming shortened V by 1 base and J by 10 bases, and 14 bases separated the two germline ends. The DNA for the CDR3 is TGCGCCAGCAGCTTGAACGATTTCGAGGACTACACCTTC. This sequence encodes CASSLNDFEDYTF.

In regard to this clonotype: This may stem from a read error, because a much larger clone lies one nucleotide away. V and J are TRBV28 and TRBJ2-7; D is perhaps TRBD2 (5 bases). V was shortened by 11 bases and J by 8 bases, with 25 bases between the two germline ends. CDR3 length equals 14 residues. Germline V gene data show CDR1 as MDHEN and CDR2 as SYDVKM. CDR3 DNA: TGTGCCGCCAGCAGTGGTGAGGGTTGGAGCAAGCAGTACTTC. Residues: CAASSGEGWSKQYF.

Comments on this clonotype: Relative to the germline gene, one junction end is altered; a read error may explain this. The chain carries TRBV11-1 and TRBJ2-1, with 7 bases lining up with TRBD2. CDR1 and CDR2 (germline): SGHAT, FQDESV (reference sequence). The CDR3 consists of 14 residues. CDR3 in amino acids: CASSLSAGADEQFF. The CDR3 DNA sequence: TGTGCCAGCAGCCTATCGGCGGGAGCGGATGAGCAGTTTTTC.

The chain links TRBV4-1 to TRBJ1-4; D unresolved. From germline, CDR1 is MGHRA and CDR2 YSYEKL. CDR3 size: 16 residues. V was pared by 4 bases and J by 4 bases, with 16 bases between. The DNA of the CDR3 is TGCGCCAGCAGCCTAGCCCCACAGAAAGTTAATGAAAAACTGTTTTTT. Amino acid sequence: CASSLAPQKVNEKLFF.

The chain combines TRBV11-2 with TRBJ1-1; D is perhaps TRBD1 (5 bases). In germline, CDR1 is SGHAT, CDR2 FQNNGV. V was pared by 7 bases and J by 9 bases, with 24 bases between. CDR3 length: 15 residues. The CDR3 bases are TGTGCCAGCATCACCGAAACCGGGACGATACTTAAAGCTTTCTTT. It translates to CASITETGTILKAFF.

The CDR3 protein is CSVAGAKYEQYF. The CDR3, as DNA: TGCAGCGTCGCAGGGGCCAAATACGAGCAGTACTTC. The chain carries TRBV29-1 and TRBJ2-7, with D maybe TRBD1 (6 bases). The CDR3 is 12 residues long. Germline values: CDR1 SQVTM, CDR2 ANQGSEA. V lost 6 bases, J lost 4 bases, and 13 bases lay in between.

The chain employs TRBV7-9 and TRBJ2-7; weak D call: TRBD2 (6 bases). Germline values: CDR1 SEHNR, CDR2 FQNEAQ (reference sequence). The CDR3 runs to 15 residues. V lost 0 bases, J lost 4 bases, and 13 bases lay in between. The CDR3 here is CASSLAGGSKYEQYF. DNA for the CDR3: TGTGCCAGCAGCTTAGCGGGGGGTTCTAAATACGAGCAGTACTTC.

For this clonotype: A much larger clone is a single base away; this may be a read error. The V gene is TRBV5-1, the J gene TRBJ1-2; a weak D match, TRBD1 (5 bases). This CDR3 is 13 amino acids long. CDR1 SGHRS and CDR2 YFSETQ come from the germline V gene. CDR3 region: CVSSLDGGYGYTF. For the CDR3, the DNA is TGCGTCAGCAGCTTGGACGGGGGCTATGGCTACACCTTC.

Details on this clonotype: The junction shows a germline mismatch at one end, possibly a read error. The rearrangement uses TRBV7-9 and TRBJ2-1, with D unclear. Germline-derived CDR1 and CDR2 are SEHNR and FQNEAQ (reference sequence). CDR3 length equals 16 residues. The DNA for the CDR3 is TGTGCCAGCAGCCGCGAAGGACGGAGAGGTTACAATGGGCAGTTCTTC. Translation gives CASSREGRRGYNGQFF. The full variable domain, in which reference TRBV7-9 and TRBJ2-1 provide the parts outside the CDR3, is DTGVSQNPRHKITKRGQNVTFRCDPISEHNRLYWYRQTLGQGPEFLTYFQNEAQLEKSRLLSDRFSAERPKGSFSTLEIQRTEQGDSAMYLCASSREGRRGYNGQFFGPGTRLTVL.